This T cell receptor (beta chain) was observed in a study of cytomegalovirus exposure and HLA in healthy donors. At the level of the study: The platform used for the 120 validation repertoires matched that of the approximately 670 first-cohort repertoires, a later analysis reported.

V dropped 6 bases and J dropped 4 bases, with 24 bases sitting between them. Germline V gives CDR1 MNHEY, CDR2 SMNVEV (reference sequence). CDR3 length: 18 amino acids. The data were produced by immunoSEQ multiplex PCR, yet TCRdb's version contains in-frame clones alone and is incomplete. The table has around 180,000 clones, about 82% seen once; the top ten hold 1.4% to 1.5%. Study-wide results and caveats: A few of the chains that were CMV-associated were confirmed in vitro to be specific for CMV antigens. Most TCRs appeared rarely, but some public TCRs recurred in many donors.

About this clone itself: Its antigen is currently unknown.

The specimen sequenced was PBMCs. The chain employs TRBV27 and TRBJ2-2; tentative D call: TRBD2 (6 bases). The receptor was derived from a woman aged 18-29 years in good health and CMV-seronegative. The CDR3 is CASSYLSPGRLGTGELFF. CDR3 DNA: TGTGCCAGCAGCTATCTCTCGCCCGGGAGACTAGGCACCGGGGAGCTGTTTTTT.